The next 17 T cell receptor beta chains were all read from a single sample in a study of neoadjuvant anti-PD-1 for oral cavity cancer. This sample's time point: after neoadjuvant nivolumab, at surgical resection. Clones were sequenced by immunoSEQ multiplex PCR, and TCRdb holds only the in-frame ones, with some missing. The sample consists of around 13,000 clones, more than 75% of them appearing once. Sample: PBMCs, taken after nivolumab (anti-PD-1) treatment. These receptors were obtained from a person aged 40 to 85 with oral cavity squamous cell carcinoma.

This rearrangement joins TRBV7-3 to TRBJ2-7, with D unclear. CDR3 length equals 14 residues. Trimming left V 5 bases short and J 4 bases short, with 15 bases between. Germline CDR1 SGHTA, CDR2 FQGTGA. The CDR3 bases are TGTGCCAGCAGCCCTGACAATGGTGGTTACGAGCAGTACTTC. Translated: CASSPDNGGYEQYF.

This chain uses TRBV15 with TRBJ1-1, with 7 bases lining up with TRBD1. The germline gives CDR1 LNHNV, CDR2 YYDKDF (reference sequence). Germline trimming cut 3 bases from V and 0 bases from J; bases unmatched to any gene: 4. The CDR3 has 15 amino acids. In DNA form, the CDR3 reads TGTGCCACCAGCAGTCGGACAGGCCTGAACACTGAAGCTTTCTTT. Translated, it gives CATSSRTGLNTEAFF.

This clone occurred a few times. This chain links TRBV15 with TRBJ1-1; D gene uncertain. CDR1 LNHNV and CDR2 YYDKDF come from the germline V gene (reference sequence). The ends were cut back, 0 bases at V and 3 bases at J, with 11 bases in the middle. This CDR3 has 15 residues. CDR3 DNA: TGTGCCACCAGCAGAGAAAGGGTGACACACACTGAAGCTTTCTTT. Its translation is CATSRERVTHTEAFF. The full variable domain, with the rest looked up from reference TRBV15 and TRBJ1-1, is DAMVIQNPRYQVTQFGKPVTLSCSQTLNHNVMYWYQQKSSQAPKLLFHYYDKDFNNEADTPDNFQSRRPNTSFCFLDIRSPGLGDTAMYLCATSRERVTHTEAFFGQGTRLTVV.

The chain recombines TRBV5-1 with TRBJ2-2, with D possibly matching TRBD2 (6 bases). CDR1 is SGHRS, CDR2 YFSETQ, per germline. Trimming removed 1 base from V and 4 bases from J, with 17 bases in between. The CDR3 extends over 17 amino acids. The CDR3 spells CASSLTSVGGITGELFF. CDR3 sequence (DNA): TGCGCCAGCAGCTTGACTAGTGTCGGGGGAATCACCGGGGAGCTGTTTTTT.

The chain is built from TRBV25-1 and TRBJ2-2, with 7 bases matching TRBD2. The junction had 4 bases not matched to a gene; V was cut back by 0 bases and J by 6 bases. Germline CDR1 and CDR2: MGHDK and SYGVNS. CDR3 size: 15 residues. The CDR3 loop reads CASSEYMSGAGELFF. In DNA form, the CDR3 reads TGTGCCAGCAGTGAATATATGAGCGGGGCCGGGGAGCTGTTTTTT.

The chain couples TRBV20-1 to TRBJ2-1; no definite D call. Germline values: CDR1 DFQATT, CDR2 SNEGSKA (reference sequence). The CDR3 runs to 11 residues. V lost 0 bases to trimming and J lost 7 bases, with 4 bases between them. CDR3 loop: CSARDLNEQFF. In DNA, the CDR3 is TGCAGTGCTAGAGATCTAAATGAGCAGTTCTTC.

The rearrangement joins TRBV27 to TRBJ1-1; no definite D call. The germline V gene encodes CDR1 MNHEY and CDR2 SMNVEV (reference sequence). CDR3 length: 13 residues. The ends were cut back, 3 bases at V and 6 bases at J, with 11 bases in the middle. The CDR3 region has the DNA TGTGCCAGCAGTTTTGGTACGGGAGCTGAAGCTTTCTTT. Translation: CASSFGTGAEAFF.

The chain links TRBV7-9 to TRBJ2-5; 13 positions match TRBD2. From germline, CDR1 is SEHNR and CDR2 FQNEAQ (reference sequence). This CDR3 comprises 15 residues. The V gene end was trimmed by 5 bases and the J gene end by 4 bases; junction bases not matched to a gene: 4. Here the CDR3 DNA reads TGTGCCAGCAGCAGGGGACTAGCGGGGAGAGAGACCCAGTACTTC. Its translation: CASSRGLAGRETQYF.

The chain uses TRBV14 and TRBJ2-3; 9 nucleotides match TRBD1. The CDR3 runs to 16 residues. Losses at the gene ends were 0 bases for V and 4 bases for J; bases not matched to a gene: 5. The germline V gene has CDR1 SGHDN and CDR2 FVKESK. The CDR3 DNA follows: TGTGCCAGCAGCCAAGATCTGGGACAGGGACCAGATACGCAGTATTTT. It yields the protein CASSQDLGQGPDTQYF.

The gene calls are TRBV5-6 and TRBJ2-1; 7 nucleotides agree with TRBD1. The V gene end was trimmed by 8 bases and the J gene end by 5 bases; junction bases not matched to a gene: 10. Germline-derived CDR1 and CDR2 are SGHDT and YYEEEE. The CDR3 is 14 amino acids. In DNA form, the CDR3 reads TGTGCCAGTTACCTGACAGGGCCGAACAATGAGCAGTTCTTC. Residues: CASYLTGPNNEQFF.

This clone has more than one count but fewer than ten. V is TRBV5-1 and J is TRBJ1-4; D call uncertain. Trimming pared 0 bases from V and 8 bases from J, leaving 14 bases between. This CDR3 is 15 amino acids long. CDR1 and CDR2 (germline): SGHRS, YFSETQ. CDR3 bases: TGCGCCAGCAGCTTGGTAGGGTACGACGGAGAAAAACTGTTTTTT. Its translation is CASSLVGYDGEKLFF. The entire variable domain, with the rest obtained from reference TRBV5-1 and TRBJ1-4, is as follows: KAGVTQTPRYLIKTRGQQVTLSCSPISGHRSVSWYQQTPGQGLQFLFEYFSETQRNKGNFPGRFSGRQFSNSRSEMNVSTLELGDSALYLCASSLVGYDGEKLFFGSGTQLSVL.

The CDR3 is CASSVRDRGAGEQFF. CDR3 nucleotide sequence: TGTGCCAGCAGCGTCCGGGACAGGGGGGCCGGGGAGCAGTTCTTC. V usage is TRBV9 and J usage is TRBJ2-1; 11 bases align to TRBD1. CDR1 SGDLS and CDR2 YYNGEE come from the germline V gene. This CDR3 spans 15 amino acids. With 2 bases clipped from V and 10 bases from J, the junction kept 8 bases outside the gene matches. Full variable domain (remainder filled in from reference TRBV9 and TRBJ2-1): DSGVTQTPKHLITATGQRVTLRCSPRSGDLSVYWYQQSLDQGLQFLIQYYNGEERAKGNILERFSAQQFPDLHSELNLSSLELGDSALYFCASSVRDRGAGEQFFGPGTRLTVL.

This chain uses TRBV11-2 with TRBJ2-1; D not resolved. V lost 5 bases and J 7 bases, leaving 9 bases between the germline ends. The CDR3 is made up of 12 amino acids. CDR1 is SGHAT, CDR2 FQNNGV, per germline. CDR3 nucleotides: TGTGCCAGCAGCCAAACCGGGAATGAGCAGTTCTTC. This sequence encodes CASSQTGNEQFF.

The chain has TRBV30 and TRBJ2-5; TRBD2 might be the D (6 bases). Between the trimmed V and J ends, which lost 1 base and 1 base, there was a span of 13 bases. The CDR3 has 15 residues. In germline, CDR1 is GTSNPN, CDR2 SVGIG (reference sequence). CDR3 protein: CAWSETSPLQETQYF. CDR3 bases: TGTGCCTGGAGTGAGACTAGTCCCCTCCAAGAGACCCAGTACTTC.

This clone was detected once. The chain combines TRBV2 with TRBJ2-7; 14 positions match TRBD2. Trimming took 8 bases from V and 4 from J; bases not matched to a gene: 10. The CDR3 consists of 16 residues. CDR1 and CDR2 (germline): SNHLY, FYNNEI. In nucleotides, the CDR3 is TGTGCCAGCGAGCCCCGACTAGCGGGAGGGAGTTACGAGCAGTACTTC. This gives the protein CASEPRLAGGSYEQYF. Full variable domain (outside the CDR3, taken from reference TRBV2 and TRBJ2-7): EPEVTQTPSHQVTQMGQEVILRCVPISNHLYFYWYRQILGQKVEFLVSFYNNEISEKSEIFDDQFSVERPDGSNFTLKIRSTKLEDSAMYFCASEPRLAGGSYEQYFGPGTRLTVT.

The chain joins TRBV11-1 to TRBJ2-5, with TRBD1 matching over 7 bases. Germline V lookup: CDR1 SGHAT, CDR2 FQDESV (reference sequence). V trimming: 7 bases; J trimming: 2 bases; junction bases outside the gene matches: 7. There are 14 residues in the CDR3. Here the CDR3 reads CASTRRGQQETQYF. CDR3 DNA sequence: TGTGCCAGCACCCGTAGGGGGCAGCAAGAGACCCAGTACTTC.

The J gene is TRBJ2-1, the V gene TRBV7-2; D not certain. V lost 3 bases and J 7 bases, leaving 10 bases between the germline ends. The CDR3 is 13 amino acids. The germline V gene encodes CDR1 SGHTA and CDR2 FQGNSA. CDR3 in DNA: TGTGCCAGCAGCTTCGGGCCTAATAATGAGCAGTTCTTC. It specifies CASSFGPNNEQFF.